The present T cell receptor beta chain was sequenced within a study of T cells after yellow fever vaccination. There are a few counts of this clonotype. Via MiXCR, TCRdb re-called the 5' RACE reads, giving one row per CDR3 protein. Of some 390,000 distinct CDR3 sequences detected, about 17% appear once; the ten largest clones hold 15% to 20%. The CDR3 has 17 residues. The ends were cut back, 0 bases at V and 0 bases at J, with 9 bases in the middle. CDR1 is LGHNA and CDR2 is YSLEER in the germline V gene. This clonotype originated in a man between 18 and 29 years old who received the YFV17D yellow fever vaccine. This chain connects TRBV4-3 to TRBJ2-6; D not certain. Sequenced material: PBMCs, taken before the yellow fever booster vaccination. The CDR3 reads CASSQDGSSSGANVLTF. Written as DNA, the CDR3 is TGCGCCAGCAGCCAAGATGGAAGTAGCTCTGGGGCCAACGTCCTGACTTTC.